At least ten counts were recorded for the clone carrying this T cell receptor (beta chain). Germline V gene sequence: CDR1 SGHRS, CDR2 YFSETQ. This CDR3 has 13 amino acids. Trimming left V 0 bases short and J 7 bases short, with 8 bases between. The data originate from a study of T cells after yellow fever vaccination. TCRdb used MiXCR to reprocess the 5' RACE reads, holding one entry per CDR3 protein. The data contain around 120,000 distinct CDR3 sequences, 7.2% of them singletons. The source was CD4+ T cells sorted from PBMCs, collected around 45 days after the first yellow fever vaccination. The chain couples TRBV5-1 to TRBJ2-4; D is uncertain. The receptor was derived from a man aged 18 to 30 who received the YFV17D yellow fever vaccine. CDR3 region: CASSLALGNIQYF. The CDR3 DNA reads as TGCGCCAGCAGCTTGGCCCTGGGGAACATTCAGTACTTC.